Below are 26 T cell receptor beta chains sequenced from a single sample in a study of technical replicates of blood from several donors. Here immunoSEQ multiplex PCR was the method, and the copy in TCRdb shows in-frame clones only, minus some. The table includes about 70,000 clones, roughly 97% detected once. Specimen: T cells isolated from PBMCs. The receptors shown here come from a human donor in good health.

This sequence joins TRBV5-4 and TRBJ2-7; 10 nucleotides match TRBD1. Looked up from germline, CDR1 is SGHNT and CDR2 is YYREEE (reference sequence). This CDR3 spans 14 amino acids. The ends lost 2 bases at V and 3 bases at J; junction bases unmatched: 2. CDR3 nucleotide sequence: TGTGCCAGCAGCTTCGGACAGGGGGACTACGAGCAGTACTTC. Protein sequence: CASSFGQGDYEQYF.

The chain has TRBV7-2 and TRBJ2-3; 8 bases match TRBD2. This CDR3 is 14 amino acids long. Germline V CDR1 and CDR2: SGHTA, FQGNSA. After removal of 5 bases from V and 4 bases from J, the junction contained 5 bases not matched to a gene. The DNA of the CDR3 is TGTGCCAGCAGCCGGGGGGGCGAAGCAGATACGCAGTATTTT. It encodes CASSRGGEADTQYF.

The chain employs TRBV7-6 and TRBJ2-7, with D perhaps TRBD1 (5 bases). Germline loops: CDR1 SGHVS, CDR2 FNYEAQ. V was clipped by 1 base and J by 7 bases, with 14 bases between them. This CDR3 has 14 residues. The CDR3 spells CASSLGAVGQEQYF. In nucleotides, the CDR3 is TGTGCCAGCAGCTTAGGTGCGGTGGGGCAGGAGCAGTACTTC.

This clone was picked up a small number of times. CDR3 coding DNA: TGCGCCAGCAGCTCAGACAGGGGGCAGTACGAGCAGTACTTC. Protein product: CASSSDRGQYEQYF. The V gene is TRBV5-1, the J gene TRBJ2-7; 10 nucleotides agree with TRBD1. This CDR3 has 14 residues. CDR1 is SGHRS, CDR2 YFSETQ, per germline. V lost 3 bases, J lost 4 bases, and 4 bases stayed unmatched.

This chain joins TRBV6-5 and TRBJ2-7; 8 positions match TRBD1. The CDR3 sequence is 14 residues long. With V trimmed by 2 bases and J by 4 bases, 4 bases remained unmatched. Germline CDR1 reads MNHEY; CDR2 reads SVGAGI. CDR3 sequence: CASSYGQGSYEQYF. The CDR3 bases are TGTGCCAGCAGTTACGGACAGGGCTCTTACGAGCAGTACTTC.

The J gene is TRBJ1-1, the V gene TRBV15, with 8 bases aligning to TRBD1. Germline V gives CDR1 LNHNV, CDR2 YYDKDF (reference sequence). V lost 7 bases, J lost 7 bases, and 11 bases stayed unmatched. The CDR3 extends over 14 amino acids. The CDR3 nucleotides read TGTGCCACCAACCCAATAGGGACAGGCGGTGAAGCTTTCTTT. This codes for CATNPIGTGGEAFF.

The J gene is TRBJ1-1, the V gene TRBV10-1; tentatively, D is TRBD1 (6 bases). The V end was cut by 6 bases, the J end by 3 bases, with 14 bases between. The germline V gene encodes CDR1 WNHNN and CDR2 SYGVQD (reference sequence). The CDR3 contains 14 residues. The CDR3, as DNA: TGCGCCAGCAGCGGTGACAGGACGTACACTGAAGCTTTCTTT. This encodes CASSGDRTYTEAFF.

The CDR3 is CASSPEQGVPEAFF. CDR3 bases: TGTGCCAGCAGCCCGGAACAGGGGGTGCCTGAAGCTTTCTTT. V usage is TRBV11-2 and J usage is TRBJ1-1; 8 bases map to TRBD1. Unmatched junction bases numbered 8, after V lost 5 bases and J lost 6 bases. The germline V gene has CDR1 SGHAT and CDR2 FQNNGV. The CDR3 is 14 amino acids.

V is TRBV6-1 and J is TRBJ2-1; the match to TRBD2 covers 10 bases. V lost 2 bases to trimming and J lost 14 bases; unmatched junction nucleotides: 9. CDR3 length: 14 residues. CDR1 and CDR2 (germline): MNHNS, SASEGT. This CDR3 is CASSETLAGGDEFF. For the CDR3, the DNA is TGTGCCAGCAGTGAAACCTTAGCGGGGGGAGACGAGTTCTTC.

This clone appeared a few times. This rearrangement joins TRBV9 to TRBJ1-1; D is possibly TRBD1 (5 bases). Germline CDR1 SGDLS, CDR2 YYNGEE. V lost 0 bases to trimming and J lost 5 bases, with 17 bases between them. The CDR3 is made up of 16 amino acids. The CDR3 protein is CASSVGYRGEATEAFF. The CDR3 DNA follows: TGTGCCAGCAGCGTAGGCTACAGAGGGGAGGCAACTGAAGCTTTCTTT.

J is TRBJ1-1 and V is TRBV10-3; D ambiguous. Germline V CDR1 and CDR2: ENHRY, SYGVKD. Trimming left V 4 bases short and J 1 base short, with 13 bases between. This CDR3 contains 15 residues. CDR3 sequence: CAISGTTRGNTEAFF. Written as DNA, the CDR3 is TGTGCCATCAGTGGCACAACCCGGGGGAACACTGAAGCTTTCTTT.

The chain employs TRBV5-1 and TRBJ2-7; D is uncertain. V lost 5 bases and J lost 4, with 10 bases in between. The CDR3 consists of 12 residues. Germline CDR1 SGHRS, CDR2 YFSETQ. In DNA, the CDR3 is TGCGCCAGCAGTCCCTCCGTTTACGAGCAGTACTTC. Amino acid sequence: CASSPSVYEQYF.

This chain's CDR3 is CASSSQPRGKLFF. The CDR3 nucleotides read TGTGCCAGCAGCTCCCAGCCACGGGGAAAACTGTTTTTT. The chain couples TRBV7-8 to TRBJ1-4; D unclear. The V and J ends lost 4 bases and 10 bases respectively, with 13 bases between them. Germline CDR1 is SGHVS and CDR2 is FQNEAQ. The CDR3 has 13 residues.

The chain joins TRBV7-6 to TRBJ2-1; TRBD2 matches at 14 bases. The CDR3 totals 17 residues. J lost 8 bases, V lost 2 bases, and 8 bases had no gene match. Per germline, CDR1 SGHVS and CDR2 FNYEAQ. The CDR3 DNA sequence: TGTGCCAGCAGCTTAAGGACCGGGACTAGCGGGAGTTATGAGCAGTTCTTC. Amino acids: CASSLRTGTSGSYEQFF. The full variable domain, its missing parts supplied by reference TRBV7-6 and TRBJ2-1, is GAGVSQSPRYKVTKRGQDVALRCDPISGHVSLYWYRQALGQGPEFLTYFNYEAQQDKSGLPNDRFSAERPEGSISTLTIQRTEQRDSAMYRCASSLRTGTSGSYEQFFGPGTRLTVL.

V and J are TRBV6-1 and TRBJ1-1, with 9 nucleotides matching TRBD1. CDR1 is MNHNS and CDR2 is SASEGT in the germline V gene. The CDR3 has 15 residues. V shed 8 bases and J 7 bases; nucleotides not matched to a gene: 14. DNA for the CDR3: TGTGCCAGCGCGGGACAGGGAAAGCATTCGATTGAAGCTTTCTTT. Amino acids: CASAGQGKHSIEAFF.

The chain has TRBV5-6 and TRBJ2-1; D remains ambiguous. Trimming shortened V by 0 bases and J by 1 base, and 11 bases separated the two germline ends. The CDR3 contains 16 residues. Germline V gene lookup returns CDR1 SGHDT and CDR2 YYEEEE. CDR3: CASSLEVSGSYNEQFF. The CDR3 DNA follows: TGTGCCAGCAGCTTGGAAGTTTCAGGATCCTACAATGAGCAGTTCTTC.

As to this clone: A read error may produce the germline difference seen at one junction end. V and J are TRBV28 and TRBJ1-2; 7 bases align to TRBD1. CDR1 is MDHEN and CDR2 is SYDVKM in the germline V gene. This CDR3 spans 13 amino acids. The CDR3 reads CASSFRAGTVGEF. DNA for the CDR3: TGTGCCAGCAGTTTCAGGGCCGGGACAGTGGGAGAGTTC.

V gene TRBV27 combines with J gene TRBJ2-2; TRBD2 matches 9 bases. V was clipped by 5 bases and J by 5 bases; unmatched bases: 3. There are 14 residues in the CDR3. Germline CDR1 reads MNHEY; CDR2 reads SMNVEV (reference sequence). DNA of the CDR3: TGTGCCAGCAGTCGACTAGCGGTAACCGGGGAGCTGTTTTTT. Its translation is CASSRLAVTGELFF.

As DNA, the CDR3 is TGTGCCAGCAGCTTGGCAGGGGCGTTCTATGGCTACACCTTC. The encoded protein is CASSLAGAFYGYTF. This chain links TRBV7-9 with TRBJ1-2, with D tentatively TRBD1 (6 bases). Germline V gene data show CDR1 as SEHNR and CDR2 as FQNEAQ (reference sequence). V lost 3 bases, J lost 4 bases, and 12 bases lay in between. The CDR3 totals 14 residues.

The V call is TRBV6-5, the J call TRBJ1-1; possibly TRBD1 for D (5 bases). CDR1 and CDR2 (germline): MNHEY, SVGAGI. CDR3 length equals 13 residues. The V gene lost 2 bases and the J gene lost 4 bases, with 8 bases spanning the gap. The CDR3 DNA sequence: TGTGCCAGCAGTTACCAGGGCCCCACTGAAGCTTTCTTT. Protein sequence: CASSYQGPTEAFF.

The V call is TRBV10-3, the J call TRBJ1-3; tentatively, D is TRBD1 (5 bases). The CDR3 sequence is 13 residues long. The germline CDR1 and CDR2 sequences are ENHRY and SYGVKD. V lost 3 bases and J 9 bases, leaving 12 bases between the germline ends. Here the CDR3 reads CAISDKDTFTIYF. Here the CDR3 DNA reads TGTGCCATCAGTGATAAGGACACTTTCACCATATATTTT.

The genes are TRBV7-8 and TRBJ2-6; 12 positions match TRBD1. The CDR3 consists of 17 residues. CDR1 and CDR2 from the germline V gene are SGHVS and FQNEAQ. V was clipped by 9 bases and J by 2 bases; unmatched bases: 8. Written as DNA, the CDR3 is TGTGCCAGTCGACTTTGGGACAGGGGGCCTGGGGCCAACGTCCTGACTTTC. This encodes CASRLWDRGPGANVLTF.

CDR3: CASRSRGRASYEQYF. The DNA for the CDR3 is TGTGCCAGCAGATCCAGGGGGCGCGCGTCCTACGAGCAGTACTTC. The chain couples TRBV6-1 to TRBJ2-7, with 8 bases that match TRBD1. Trimming cost V 6 bases and J 1 base; bases outside gene matches: 8. Germline V gene sequence: CDR1 MNHNS, CDR2 SASEGT. The CDR3 runs to 15 residues.

V gene TRBV7-9 combines with J gene TRBJ2-5; 8 bases are a match to TRBD2. J gave up 13 bases and V 1 base, and 5 bases lay outside the gene matches. Germline V gene data show CDR1 as SEHNR and CDR2 as FQNEAQ (reference sequence). The CDR3 has 12 amino acids. The CDR3: CASSLEGLAGYF. DNA for the CDR3: TGTGCCAGCAGCTTAGAGGGCCTAGCGGGGTACTTC.

The genes are TRBV25-1 and TRBJ2-7; D is ambiguous. V was pared by 10 bases and J by 2 bases, with 9 bases between. Germline lookup yields CDR1 MGHDK and CDR2 SYGVNS. CDR3 length: 11 residues. Here the CDR3 reads CATRTAYEQYF. The CDR3 bases are TGTGCCACCCGAACAGCCTACGAGCAGTACTTC.

The genes are TRBV28 and TRBJ2-3; TRBD2 is a possible D gene (5 bases). Germline V gene data show CDR1 as MDHEN and CDR2 as SYDVKM. The CDR3 extends over 13 amino acids. The V and J ends lost 5 bases and 6 bases respectively, with 12 bases between them. CDR3 nucleotides: TGTGCCAGCAGTCGGACTGTCTTGGATACGCAGTATTTT. Translating it yields CASSRTVLDTQYF.